This T cell receptor beta chain is from a study of T cell responses to AZD1222 COVID-19 vaccine. Here immunoSEQ multiplex PCR was the method, and the copy in TCRdb shows in-frame clones only, minus some. The sample has 85,000 to 110,000 clones, 91% seen once. General study results and limits: Spike was spanned by vaccine-associated CD4 TCRs, which were dominant at 160-218 and 743-854. The donor cohort was predominantly white British with a female majority, and clonal diversity may have been underestimated.

Concerning this clone itself: The antigen remains unidentified.

The CDR3 runs 14 residues. CDR1 and CDR2 (germline): LNHDA, SQIVND (reference sequence). Germline trimming cut 6 bases from V and 4 bases from J; bases unmatched to any gene: 4. Specimen: peripheral blood, collected on day 0 of AZD1222 vaccination. The sequence derives from an adult in good health. This chain uses TRBV19 with TRBJ2-7, with 12 bases identical to TRBD1. The CDR3 is CASRAGQGAYEQYF. CDR3 bases: TGTGCCAGTAGAGCGGGACAGGGGGCGTACGAGCAGTACTTC. The complete variable domain, with remaining parts taken from reference TRBV19 and TRBJ2-7, reads DGGITQSPKYLFRKEGQNVTLSCEQNLNHDAMYWYRQDPGQGLRLIYYSQIVNDFQKGDIAEGYSVSREKKESFPLTVTSAQKNPTAFYLCASRAGQGAYEQYFGPGTRLTVT.